Here is one TCR beta chain with its context. The repertoire was sequenced with immunoSEQ multiplex PCR; TCRdb's copy has only in-frame clones and lacks some. The data hold 140,000 to 150,000 clones, with about nine tenths observed a single time. The data were obtained in a study of control samples from healthy donors and cancer patients. Sequencing was performed on blood. The clonotype originates from a man aged 30-40 years in good health.

Here the CDR3 reads CASSPRPSDGQPQHF. The CDR3 region has the DNA TGTGCCAGCTCACCACGGCCTTCAGATGGTCAGCCCCAGCATTTT. The chain combines TRBV18 with TRBJ1-5; D gene ambiguous. CDR3 length: 15 residues. Trimming cost V 1 base and J 6 bases, with 13 bases left between them. Germline V lookup: CDR1 KGHSH, CDR2 LQKENI. The whole variable domain, filled in from reference TRBV18 and TRBJ1-5, reads NAGVMQNPRHLVRRRGQEARLRCSPMKGHSHVYWYRQLPEEGLKFMVYLQKENIIDESGMPKERFSAEFPKEGPSILRIQQVVRGDSAAYFCASSPRPSDGQPQHFGDGTRLSIL.